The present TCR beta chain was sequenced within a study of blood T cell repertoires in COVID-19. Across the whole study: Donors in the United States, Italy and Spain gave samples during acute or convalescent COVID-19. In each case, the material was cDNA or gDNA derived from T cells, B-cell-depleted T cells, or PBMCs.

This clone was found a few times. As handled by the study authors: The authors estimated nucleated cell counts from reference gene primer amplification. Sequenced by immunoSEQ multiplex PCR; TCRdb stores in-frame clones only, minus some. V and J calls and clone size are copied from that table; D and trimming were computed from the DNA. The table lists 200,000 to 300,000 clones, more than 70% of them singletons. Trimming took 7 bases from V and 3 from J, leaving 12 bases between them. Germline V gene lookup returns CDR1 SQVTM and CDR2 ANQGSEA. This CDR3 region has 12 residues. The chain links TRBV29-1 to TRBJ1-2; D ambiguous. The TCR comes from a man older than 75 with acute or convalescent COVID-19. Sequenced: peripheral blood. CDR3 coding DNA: TGCAGCGCCGATGACTGGGACTATGGCTACACCTTC. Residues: CSADDWDYGYTF.